A selection of T cell receptor beta chains follows, all from one sample in a study of T-cell reconstitution after alpha-beta-depleted transplantation in children. TCRdb used MiXCR to reprocess the PCR reads, holding one entry per CDR3 protein. This sample has about 830,000 distinct CDR3 sequences, with 16% found just once. The sequencing used PBMCs, mostly from graft donor cells, collected 360 days after TCRalphabeta/CD19-depleted stem cell transplant. These receptors were taken from a male patient younger than 18 who had a stem cell transplant for acute lymphoblastic leukemia, so the T cells may come from the graft donor. Each CDR3 is given with its conserved first and last residue. D genes are given only for firm matches. Clone size is not always given. Where it is, it says once, few, many or a class for expanded clones.

>TRBV15|many|-|15|TRBJ2-4
CATSRVSLWENIQYF
TGTGCCACCAGCAGAGTTAGCCTTTGGGAAAACATTCAGTACTTC
>TRBV12-3/TRBV12-4|many|-|10|TRBJ2-2
CASKGGELFF
TGTGCCAGTAAAGGCGGGGAGCTGTTTTTT
>TRBV5-1|few|-|16|TRBJ2-1
CASSLIGTAATGRQFF
TGCGCCAGCAGCTTGATAGGGACCGCCGCTACAGGAAGGCAGTTCTTC
>TRBV12-3/TRBV12-4|-|TRBD1|16|TRBJ2-1
CASSPPGTASYNEQFF
TGTGCCAGCAGTCCTCCCGGGACAGCCTCTTACAATGAGCAGTTCTTC
>TRBV13|many|-|14|TRBJ2-7
CASSLGLAAYEQYF
TGTGCCAGCAGTTTAGGGCTAGCCGCCTACGAGCAGTACTTC
>TRBV20-1|few|-|13|TRBJ2-4
CSAKDRAKNIQYF
TGCAGTGCTAAAGACAGGGCCAAAAACATTCAGTACTTC
>TRBV25-1|few|-|12|TRBJ2-5
CASSEFGATQYF
TGTGCCAGCAGTGAATTCGGTGCGACCCAGTACTTC
>TRBV7-2|many|TRBD1|16|TRBJ2-7
CASSSGQGIVSYEQYF
TGTGCCAGCAGCTCGGGACAGGGGATAGTATCCTACGAGCAGTACTTC
>TRBV4-1|-|TRBD1|16|TRBJ2-7
CASSQVPGQGVYEQYF
TGCGCCAGCAGCCAAGTACCGGGACAGGGGGTTTACGAGCAGTACTTC
>TRBV4-1|many|-|15|TRBJ2-7
CASSQEEAEVHEQYF
TGCGCCAGCAGCCAAGAGGAGGCAGAGGTCCACGAGCAGTACTTC
>TRBV10-3|few|TRBD2|15|TRBJ2-7
CAISDLGEGPYEQYF
TGTGCCATCAGTGATTTGGGGGAGGGCCCCTACGAGCAGTACTTC
>TRBV2|few|-|15|TRBJ1-1
CASSEDPSWFAEAFF
TGTGCCAGCAGTGAAGACCCCTCTTGGTTCGCTGAAGCTTTCTTT
>TRBV5-6|-|-|15|TRBJ1-1
CASTGRTLMNTEAFF
TGTGCCAGCACCGGACGGACCCTAATGAACACTGAAGCTTTCTTT
>TRBV28|-|TRBD2|15|TRBJ2-7
CASSLLTGGIYEQYF
TGTGCCAGCAGTTTATTAACGGGAGGGATCTACGAGCAGTACTTC
>TRBV21-1|few|-|15|TRBJ1-1
CASNGQGARDTEAFF
TGTGCCAGCAACGGACAGGGGGCAAGAGACACTGAAGCTTTCTTT
>TRBV27|-|-|13|TRBJ2-3
CASSTGAGDTQYF
TGTGCCAGCAGCACGGGAGCTGGAGATACGCAGTATTTT
>TRBV9|few|-|14|TRBJ1-1
CASSVGHQNTEAFF
TGTGCCAGCAGCGTGGGACACCAGAACACTGAAGCTTTCTTT
>TRBV12-3/TRBV12-4|few|TRBD1|12|TRBJ2-1
CASNTGGAEQFF
TGTGCCAGTAACACAGGGGGCGCTGAGCAGTTCTTC
>TRBV7-9|-|-|14|TRBJ1-2
CASSLEHPSYGYTF
TGTGCCAGCAGCTTAGAACACCCGAGCTATGGCTACACCTTC
>TRBV20-1|-|-|12|TRBJ2-3
CSASQAPDTQYF
TGCAGTGCTAGCCAGGCCCCAGATACGCAGTATTTT
>TRBV20-1|-|-|15|TRBJ2-1
CSASRDTLLCNEQFF
TGCAGTGCTAGCCGGGACACCCTTCTATGCAATGAGCAGTTCTTC
>TRBV30|many|-|13|TRBJ1-3
CAWSVWTGNTIYF
TGTGCCTGGAGTGTTTGGACTGGAAACACCATATATTTT
>TRBV3-1|few|-|14|TRBJ1-5
CASSQGRTNQPQHF
TGTGCCAGCAGCCAGGGACGGACCAATCAGCCCCAGCATTTT
>TRBV7-8|-|-|14|TRBJ2-7
CASSPDSIYPEQYF
TGTGCCAGCAGCCCTGACAGTATATACCCCGAGCAGTACTTC
>TRBV25-1|-|-|13|TRBJ1-5
CASSETVGGPQHF
TGTGCCAGCAGTGAAACTGTAGGGGGGCCCCAGCATTTT
>TRBV12-3/TRBV12-4|many|TRBD2|12|TRBJ2-1
CASNLRLASQFF
TGTGCCAGCAACTTAAGACTAGCAAGTCAGTTCTTC
>TRBV4-2|-|TRBD1|14|TRBJ2-5
CASSKGGIQETQYF
TGTGCCAGCAGTAAAGGGGGCATACAAGAGACCCAGTACTTC
>TRBV7-2|-|TRBD1|14|TRBJ1-5
CASSYRTGEQPQHF
TGTGCCAGCAGCTATCGGACAGGGGAGCAACCCCAGCATTTT
>TRBV6-1|few|TRBD2|15|TRBJ2-7
CASSKGLAGGYEQYF
TGTGCCAGCAGTAAAGGACTAGCGGGAGGCTACGAGCAGTACTTC
>TRBV5-1|many|-|13|TRBJ1-2
CASLPGLMRGYTF
TGCGCCAGCCTGCCCGGGCTTATGAGGGGCTACACCTTC
>TRBV30|few|TRBD1|13|TRBJ1-1
CARERDSNTEAFF
TGTGCCAGAGAACGGGACAGCAACACTGAAGCTTTCTTT
>TRBV10-3|few|TRBD1|15|TRBJ2-6
CATGTGGPGANVLTF
TGTGCCACCGGGACAGGGGGTCCCGGGGCCAACGTCCTGACTTTC
>TRBV5-5|-|-|13|TRBJ1-2
CASSPFLGDGYTF
TGTGCCAGCAGCCCCTTCTTAGGGGATGGCTACACCTTC
>TRBV14|few|TRBD2|20|TRBJ2-2
CASSQETTSGSNRYTGELFF
TGTGCCAGCAGCCAAGAAACTACTAGCGGGAGCAATCGGTACACCGGGGAGCTGTTTTTT
>TRBV15|-|-|14|TRBJ2-7
CATSRVRSPYEQYF
TGTGCCACCAGCAGAGTCCGGAGCCCATACGAGCAGTACTTC
>TRBV4-1|few|-|18|TRBJ2-5
CASSQGLRGRPPSGTQYF
TGCGCCAGCAGCCAAGGACTGAGGGGCCGACCACCATCGGGGACCCAGTACTTC
>TRBV27|many|-|13|TRBJ2-7
CASSHRGFYEQYF
TGTGCCAGCAGCCACCGAGGATTCTACGAGCAGTACTTC
>TRBV12-3/TRBV12-4|few|-|14|TRBJ2-1
CASLGWGSRDEQFF
TGTGCCAGCTTGGGTTGGGGGAGTAGGGATGAGCAGTTCTTC
>TRBV4-1|-|-|14|TRBJ2-7
CASSRRDTSYEQYF
TGCGCCAGCAGCCGCCGGGACACATCCTACGAGCAGTACTTC
>TRBV12-3/TRBV12-4|few|-|14|TRBJ2-3
CASRASGAPGTQYF
TGTGCCAGCAGAGCTTCCGGGGCACCGGGTACGCAGTATTTT
>TRBV7-9|-|-|14|TRBJ2-7
CASSLDSLLYEQYF
TGTGCCAGCAGCCTCGACAGCCTTCTCTACGAGCAGTACTTC
>TRBV4-1|few|-|11|TRBJ2-7
CASPKDDEQYF
TGCGCCAGCCCCAAGGACGACGAGCAGTACTTC
>TRBV5-1|-|TRBD2|17|TRBJ2-1
CASSSLLRGRVYNEQFF
TGCGCCAGCAGCTCTCTTTTGCGCGGGAGGGTGTACAATGAGCAGTTCTTC
>TRBV4-2|-|TRBD2|17|TRBJ2-7
CASSQDPASGIVYEQYF
TGTGCCAGCAGCCAAGATCCGGCTAGCGGGATTGTCTATGAGCAGTACTTC
>TRBV11-3|few|TRBD2|15|TRBJ2-2
CASSAEVGRDGELFF
TGTGCCAGCAGCGCAGAGGTGGGGAGGGACGGGGAGCTGTTTTTT
>TRBV5-1|few|-|15|TRBJ2-7
CASSSTRGYSYEQYF
TGCGCCAGCAGCTCCACGCGGGGCTATTCCTACGAGCAGTACTTC
>TRBV12-5|few|TRBD1|13|TRBJ1-1
CASGWDSRTEAFF
TGTGCTAGTGGCTGGGACAGTCGCACTGAAGCTTTCTTT
>TRBV28|many|TRBD1|14|TRBJ2-7
CASETGLLKREQYF
TGTGCCAGTGAGACAGGGCTGCTAAAACGGGAGCAGTACTTC
>TRBV24-1|-|-|12|TRBJ2-1
CATSDLRGFQFF
TGTGCCACCAGTGATTTGCGTGGATTCCAGTTCTTC
>TRBV4-1|few|-|16|TRBJ1-1
CASSPSRGRGNTEAFF
TGCGCCAGCAGCCCGTCGCGGGGAAGGGGGAACACTGAAGCTTTCTTT
>TRBV7-9|many|-|14|TRBJ2-1
CASSPVSGWDEQFF
TGTGCCAGCAGCCCTGTAAGCGGATGGGATGAGCAGTTCTTC
>TRBV12-3/TRBV12-4|-|-|13|TRBJ1-6
CASRPDSRSPLHF
TGTGCCAGCAGACCGGACAGCCGATCACCCCTCCACTTT
>TRBV30|once|TRBD1|15|TRBJ2-7
CAWSIWDRGPYEQYF
TGTGCCTGGAGTATCTGGGACAGGGGGCCCTACGAGCAGTACTTC
>TRBV20-1|many|TRBD2|14|TRBJ2-1
CSARQRERYNEQFF
TGCAGTGCTAGACAGCGGGAGCGCTACAATGAGCAGTTCTTC
>TRBV6-2/TRBV6-3|few|TRBD1|20|TRBJ2-2
CASSYSVGQRTGGNTGELFF
TGTGCCAGCAGTTACTCAGTTGGTCAGAGGACAGGGGGCAACACCGGGGAGCTGTTTTTT
>TRBV5-5|few|-|15|TRBJ1-5
CASSARAPSNQPQHF
TGTGCCAGCAGCGCCCGGGCCCCAAGCAATCAGCCCCAGCATTTT
>TRBV10-1|-|-|13|TRBJ2-5
CASSQTVLGTQYF
TGCGCCAGCAGCCAGACAGTCCTAGGGACCCAGTACTTC
>TRBV5-1|-|TRBD2|19|TRBJ2-5
CASSFRARLAGDREETQYF
TGCGCCAGCAGCTTCAGGGCTCGACTAGCGGGAGATCGGGAGGAGACCCAGTACTTC
>TRBV28|few|TRBD1|13|TRBJ2-2
CASGQDNTGELFF
TGTGCCAGCGGACAGGATAACACCGGGGAGCTGTTTTTT